This T cell receptor (beta chain) appears in the sequencing data of a study of blood T cells in healthy people across ages. The second PCR ran about 7 to 12 cycles with a sample-barcoded 5' primer and J-beta primers. A template-switch adaptor that had 12 random nucleotides put a tag on each cDNA molecule. Via MiXCR, TCRdb re-called the 5' RACE reads, giving one row per CDR3 protein. This table has 1.6 million or so distinct CDR3 sequences, around 35% appearing once. The study's findings and limits: The study found more naive CD4+ cells and higher diversity in long-lived than aged donors.

Points on this clonotype: Its antigen is not known.

The donors, healthy Caucasians from Russia, were aged roughly 6 to 100. The sequence derives from a woman aged 30 to 39 in good health. The sequencing input was blood.

This CDR3 reads CASSQDWASEYNEQFF. The CDR3 DNA reads as TGCGCCAGCAGCCAAGATTGGGCATCGGAATACAATGAGCAGTTCTTC. The chain couples TRBV4-1 to TRBJ2-1; D is undetermined. Trimming stripped 0 bases from V and 4 bases from J, with 13 bases between. Looked up from germline, CDR1 is MGHRA and CDR2 is YSYEKL. This CDR3 has 16 residues.